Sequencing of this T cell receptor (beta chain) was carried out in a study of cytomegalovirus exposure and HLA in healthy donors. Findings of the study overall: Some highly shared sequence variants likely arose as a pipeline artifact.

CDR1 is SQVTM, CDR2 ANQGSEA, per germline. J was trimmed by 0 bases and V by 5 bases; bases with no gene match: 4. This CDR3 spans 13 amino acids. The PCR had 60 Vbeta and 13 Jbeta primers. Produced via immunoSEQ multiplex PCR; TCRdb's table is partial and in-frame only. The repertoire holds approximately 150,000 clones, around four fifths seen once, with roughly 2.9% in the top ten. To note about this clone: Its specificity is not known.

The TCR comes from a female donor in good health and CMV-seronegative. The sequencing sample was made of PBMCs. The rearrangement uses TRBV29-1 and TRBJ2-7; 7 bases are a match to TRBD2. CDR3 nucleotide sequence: TGCAGCGTTTCTAGCGGCAGCTCCTACGAGCAGTACTTC. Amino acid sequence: CSVSSGSSYEQYF.